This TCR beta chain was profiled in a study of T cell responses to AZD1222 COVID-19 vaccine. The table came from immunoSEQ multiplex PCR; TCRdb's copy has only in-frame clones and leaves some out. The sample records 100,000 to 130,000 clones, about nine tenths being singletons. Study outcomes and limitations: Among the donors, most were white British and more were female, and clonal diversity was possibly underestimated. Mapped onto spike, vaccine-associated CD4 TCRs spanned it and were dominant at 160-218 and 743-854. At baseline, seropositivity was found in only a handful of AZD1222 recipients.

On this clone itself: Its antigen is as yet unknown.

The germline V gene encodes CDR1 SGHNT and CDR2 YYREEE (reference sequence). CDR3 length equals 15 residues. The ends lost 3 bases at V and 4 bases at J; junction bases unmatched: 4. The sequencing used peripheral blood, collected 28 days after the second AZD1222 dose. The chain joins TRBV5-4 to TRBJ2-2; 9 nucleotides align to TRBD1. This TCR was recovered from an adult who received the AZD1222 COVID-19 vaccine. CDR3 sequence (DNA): TGTGCCAGCAGCTCCGGGACAGGGCCCACCGGGGAGCTGTTTTTT. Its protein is CASSSGTGPTGELFF. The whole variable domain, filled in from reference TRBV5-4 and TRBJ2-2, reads ETGVTQSPTHLIKTRGQQVTLRCSSQSGHNTVSWYQQALGQGPQFIFQYYREEENGRGNFPPRFSGLQFPNYSSELNVNALELDDSALYLCASSSGTGPTGELFFGEGSRLTVL.